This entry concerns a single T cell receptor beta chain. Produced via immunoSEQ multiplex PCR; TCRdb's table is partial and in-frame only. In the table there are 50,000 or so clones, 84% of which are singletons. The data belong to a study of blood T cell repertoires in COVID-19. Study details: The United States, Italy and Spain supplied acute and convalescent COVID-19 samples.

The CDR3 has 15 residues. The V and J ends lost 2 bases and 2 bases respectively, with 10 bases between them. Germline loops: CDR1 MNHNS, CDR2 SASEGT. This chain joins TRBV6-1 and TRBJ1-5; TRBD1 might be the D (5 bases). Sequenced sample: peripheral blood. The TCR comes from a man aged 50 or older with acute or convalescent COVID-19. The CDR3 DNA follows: TGTGCCAGCAGTGAAAGAGGAGGGGGCAATCAGCCCCAGCATTTT. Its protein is CASSERGGGNQPQHF.